The T cell receptor beta chain under discussion was sequenced for a study of blood T cell repertoires in COVID-19. About the study: Sample material is recorded as cDNA or gDNA derived from T cells, B-cell-depleted T cells, or PBMCs.

Authors' processing steps: Reference gene primers were amplified, and this amplification served to estimate nucleated cell counts. The repertoire was sequenced with immunoSEQ multiplex PCR; TCRdb's copy has only in-frame clones and lacks some. The DNA was the basis for D and trimming; V, J and clone size are from that table. The sample yields about 410,000 clones, over 75% seen once. V dropped 5 bases and J dropped 4; count of bases not matched to a gene: 8. The CDR3 has 15 amino acids. Germline V gene data show CDR1 as SGHVT and CDR2 as SQSDAQ. Seattle's cohort entered during active infection and was followed longitudinally.

Sample: peripheral blood. The chain recombines TRBV7-4 with TRBJ1-5; 7 positions match TRBD1. This receptor was taken from a woman aged 40-49 years with COVID-19, enrolled during active disease. Here the CDR3 DNA reads TGTGCCAGCAGCACTAAGGGACAGCTTAATCAGCCCCAGCATTTT. Protein sequence: CASSTKGQLNQPQHF.